The 19 T cell receptor beta chains below all came from one sample that was sequenced in a study of cytomegalovirus exposure and HLA in healthy donors. Sequencing was performed with immunoSEQ multiplex PCR; in TCRdb, only in-frame clones are kept and a portion is missing. The repertoire holds about 120,000 clones, with 89% as singletons. The sample comprised PBMCs. The receptors shown here come from a woman aged 18-30 years in good health and CMV-seronegative.

V is TRBV29-1 and J is TRBJ2-1, with a weak D call TRBD2 (6 bases). Trimming took 6 bases from V and 3 from J, leaving 12 bases between them. The germline V gene has CDR1 SQVTM and CDR2 ANQGSEA. CDR3 length: 13 amino acids. CDR3 sequence reads: CSVRSGDYNEQFF. CDR3 nucleotide sequence: TGCAGCGTCCGTAGCGGCGACTACAATGAGCAGTTCTTC.

The chain combines TRBV4-2 with TRBJ2-1; 14 bases line up with TRBD2. Per the germline V gene, CDR1 is LGHNA and CDR2 is YNFKEQ. The CDR3 is made up of 15 amino acids. The J segment lost 9 bases and the V segment lost 8 bases, leaving 9 bases of the junction unmatched. The DNA for the CDR3 is TGTGCCAGCGCCACCGGGACTAGCGGGAGTGGTGAGCAGTTCTTC. Residues: CASATGTSGSGEQFF.

The rearrangement links TRBV28 to TRBJ1-4; D ambiguous. Germline V lookup: CDR1 MDHEN, CDR2 SYDVKM. Deletions cut 6 bases from V and 10 bases from J, with 21 bases between. The CDR3 loop spans 15 amino acids. CDR3 region: CASSPWNSGSRKLFF. The CDR3 DNA reads as TGTGCCAGCAGCCCCTGGAATTCAGGCTCCCGAAAACTGTTTTTT.

This clone was picked up a small number of times. The V and J genes are TRBV4-2 and TRBJ1-5, with D possibly matching TRBD1 (6 bases). The CDR3 runs to 14 residues. The germline gives CDR1 LGHNA, CDR2 YNFKEQ. With 0 bases removed from V and 7 bases from J, the gap between germline ends came to 10 bases. The CDR3, as DNA: TGTGCCAGCAGCCAAGACAGGGGCGGCCAGCCCCAGCATTTT. This translates into CASSQDRGGQPQHF.

This clone was seen only a few times. The chain combines TRBV5-4 with TRBJ2-7; 7 nucleotides line up with TRBD1. CDR1 SGHNT and CDR2 YYREEE come from the germline V gene (reference sequence). The CDR3 totals 14 residues. V shed 4 bases, J shed 0 bases, and the junction held 4 bases outside the gene matches. The CDR3 sequence: CASSLGQVSYEQYF. CDR3 in DNA: TGTGCCAGCAGCCTCGGACAGGTCTCCTACGAGCAGTACTTC.

This clone was seen a handful of times. CDR3 region: CAWSGTGGSPQHF. The CDR3 region has the DNA TGTGCCTGGAGCGGGACAGGGGGCTCCCCCCAGCATTTT. The V call is TRBV30, the J call TRBJ1-5, with 12 positions matching TRBD1. From germline, CDR1 is GTSNPN and CDR2 SVGIG (reference sequence). This CDR3 contains 13 residues. With 3 bases clipped from V and 10 bases from J, the junction kept 4 bases outside the gene matches. The variable domain in full, with the rest retrieved from reference TRBV30 and TRBJ1-5, is SQTIHQWPATLVQPVGSPLSLECTVEGTSNPNLYWYRQAAGRGLQLLFYSVGIGQISSEVPQNLSASRPQDRQFILSSKKLLLSDSGFYLCAWSGTGGSPQHFGDGTRLSIL.

This chain connects TRBV11-2 to TRBJ2-1, with TRBD2 matching 7 bases. The ends lost 5 bases at V and 0 bases at J; junction bases unmatched: 16. CDR3 length: 19 amino acids. CDR1 and CDR2 from the germline V gene are SGHAT and FQNNGV. In DNA, the CDR3 is TGTGCCAGCAGCGGGATCGGGGCTAGCGGTCGCCTCTCCTACAATGAGCAGTTCTTC. Protein sequence: CASSGIGASGRLSYNEQFF.

The chain combines TRBV5-4 with TRBJ2-1; D perhaps matches TRBD2 (5 bases). Germline V CDR1 and CDR2: SGHNT, YYREEE (reference sequence). The CDR3 length is 16 residues. Trimming cost V 0 bases and J 0 bases, with 10 bases left between them. The CDR3 protein is CASSLAHAGSYNEQFF. CDR3 bases: TGTGCCAGCAGCTTGGCTCATGCGGGCTCCTACAATGAGCAGTTCTTC.

In DNA, the CDR3 is TGTGCCACCATCAATACCCCCGGGTACGAGCAGTACTTC. It encodes CATINTPGYEQYF. The chain recombines TRBV27 with TRBJ2-7, with D hard to call. The V gene's germline CDR1 is MNHEY and CDR2 SMNVEV (reference sequence). The CDR3 spans 13 residues. The ends were cut back, 10 bases at V and 4 bases at J, with 17 bases in the middle.

The V call is TRBV11-3, the J call TRBJ2-7; TRBD1 aligns across 7 bases. From germline, CDR1 is SGHNT and CDR2 YENEEA. The trim removed 5 bases at V and 0 bases at J, leaving 7 bases unmatched. This CDR3 has 15 amino acids. CDR3 bases: TGTGCCAGCAGCCCCAGGGGGAAGAGCTCCTACGAGCAGTACTTC. It specifies CASSPRGKSSYEQYF.

V usage is TRBV2 and J usage is TRBJ1-2; no definite D call. CDR3 length equals 13 residues. Germline assignment: CDR1 SNHLY and CDR2 FYNNEI. Trimming left V 0 bases short and J 4 bases short, with 6 bases between. CDR3 residues: CASSEATVYGYTF. The CDR3 nucleotides read TGTGCCAGCAGTGAAGCAACAGTCTATGGCTACACCTTC.

The chain recombines TRBV19 with TRBJ1-5; no clear D. This CDR3 is built from 16 residues. Trimming took 2 bases from V and 0 from J, leaving 11 bases between them. Germline V gives CDR1 LNHDA, CDR2 SQIVND (reference sequence). In DNA, the CDR3 is TGTGCCAGTAGTATAAGCGGCTCAACTAGCAATCAGCCCCAGCATTTT. Translating gives CASSISGSTSNQPQHF.

The chain is built from TRBV11-2 and TRBJ2-2; possibly TRBD2 for D (5 bases). Germline assignment: CDR1 SGHAT and CDR2 FQNNGV. Trimming took off 5 bases at V and 1 base at J, with 14 bases between the two ends. CDR3 length equals 16 residues. Here the CDR3 DNA reads TGTGCCAGCAGCCCCCTAAGCGGAGAGAACACCGGGGAGCTGTTTTTT. It yields the protein CASSPLSGENTGELFF.

This chain links TRBV27 with TRBJ1-1; D is ambiguous. Germline loops: CDR1 MNHEY, CDR2 SMNVEV (reference sequence). The germline V and J ends were trimmed by 4 bases and 1 base, with 13 bases remaining between them. The CDR3 sequence is 15 residues long. The CDR3 is CASSSPLAGNTEAFF. CDR3 DNA: TGTGCCAGCAGTTCACCACTGGCAGGGAACACTGAAGCTTTCTTT.

The rearrangement joins TRBV5-4 to TRBJ2-5, with D tentatively TRBD1 (7 bases). CDR1 and CDR2 (germline): SGHNT, YYREEE (reference sequence). V lost 2 bases and J 2 bases, leaving 16 bases between the germline ends. The CDR3 length is 16 residues. CDR3 amino acids: CASSLIGGGVQETQYF. The DNA for the CDR3 is TGTGCCAGCAGCTTAATCGGAGGGGGCGTTCAAGAGACCCAGTACTTC.

This chain joins TRBV18 and TRBJ2-7, with D tentatively TRBD2 (5 bases). V lost 3 bases and J 5 bases, leaving 8 bases between the germline ends. The CDR3 has 12 residues. Germline V gene lookup returns CDR1 KGHSH and CDR2 LQKENI. CDR3 residues: CASSPDFDEQYF. CDR3 in DNA: TGTGCCAGCTCACCGGACTTCGACGAGCAGTACTTC.

The V gene is TRBV25-1, the J gene TRBJ2-6; D is undetermined. This CDR3 has 14 amino acids. V was shortened by 5 bases and J by 4 bases, with 9 bases between the two germline ends. Germline V lookup: CDR1 MGHDK, CDR2 SYGVNS. CDR3 DNA sequence: TGTGCCAGCAGTCCAGGTGCCGGGGCCAACGTCCTGACTTTC. Its protein product is CASSPGAGANVLTF.

The rearrangement links TRBV27 to TRBJ1-1, with 9 bases lining up with TRBD1. Trimming cost V 4 bases and J 9 bases; bases outside gene matches: 9. There are 14 residues in the CDR3. Germline values: CDR1 MNHEY, CDR2 SMNVEV (reference sequence). In nucleotides, the CDR3 is TGTGCCAGCAGTTCTCCCCGGGACAGGGATCAAGCTTTCTTT. Translated: CASSSPRDRDQAFF.

The V call is TRBV7-2, the J call TRBJ2-5, with 7 bases lining up with TRBD2. This CDR3 contains 13 residues. Germline loops: CDR1 SGHTA, CDR2 FQGNSA. J lost 6 bases, V lost 5 bases, and 6 bases had no gene match. The CDR3 nucleotides read TGTGCCAGCAGCCCACGGGAGGTGCAGACCCAGTACTTC. This encodes CASSPREVQTQYF.